A selection of T cell receptor beta chains follows, all from one sample in a study of monozygotic twins with inflammatory bowel disease. For each CDR3 protein, TCRdb gives one entry from its re-call of the 5' RACE reads, without DNA. Here the sample table reports 140,000 to 150,000 distinct CDR3 sequences. The sequencing sample was made of blood. The receptor source for this set is a human donor with ulcerative colitis or Crohn's disease, or a healthy co-twin of an affected twin (not recorded which). Each CDR3 is given with its conserved first and last residue.

CDR3aa,v_gene,j_gene,len
CASSQEDYHLHF,TRBV3-1,TRBJ1-6,12
CASSPGGDAYEQYF,TRBV5-1,TRBJ2-7,14
CASREGGPTIASYEQYF,TRBV5-4,TRBJ2-7,17
CSAREGGADQPQHF,TRBV20-1,TRBJ1-5,14
CASSLKGVWQPQHF,TRBV5-6,TRBJ1-5,14
CSAREIPNYGYTF,TRBV20-1,TRBJ1-2,13
CASSYTGGRSDEQYF,TRBV6-5,TRBJ2-7,15
CASSLVRNPTEAFF,TRBV7-2,TRBJ1-1,14
CSAKTGGKKDTIYF,TRBV20-1,TRBJ1-3,14
CASSPYLTGSYEQYF,TRBV18,TRBJ2-7,15
CASTTGGTEAFF,TRBV28,TRBJ1-1,12
CASSLQSGTGDEQFF,TRBV14,TRBJ2-1,15
CASSGHGMNTKAFF,TRBV5-5,TRBJ1-1,14
CASSERDRINQPQHF,TRBV2,TRBJ1-5,15
CASSSSESFQETQYF,TRBV5-1,TRBJ2-5,15
CSAARGTGANVLTF,TRBV20-1,TRBJ2-6,14
CACTGVSDEQYF,TRBV6-5,TRBJ2-7,12